The 3 T cell receptor beta chains given below trace back to one sample, sequenced in a study of blood T cell repertoires in COVID-19. The protocol was immunoSEQ multiplex PCR, while the TCRdb copy is restricted to in-frame clones and leaves out a portion. The sample records almost 250,000 clones, roughly 90% being singletons. The sequenced sample was PBMCs or T cells enriched from blood (not recorded which). The receptors here all came from a woman in her 30s who had recovered from COVID-19.

The DNA of the CDR3 is TGTGCCAGCAGCGTGGAAACAGGGGGCGGGAGGAACACTGAAGCTTTCTTT. Translated, it gives CASSVETGGGRNTEAFF. The genes are TRBV9 and TRBJ1-1, with TRBD1 matching over 9 bases. The CDR3 is 17 amino acids. The germline V gene encodes CDR1 SGDLS and CDR2 YYNGEE. V lost 2 bases to trimming and J lost 1 base; unmatched junction nucleotides: 9.

The DNA for the CDR3 is TGTGCCAGCAGTTCTCCGATCGCGGTTAACACTGAAGCTTTCTTT. This sequence encodes CASSSPIAVNTEAFF. The chain uses TRBV27 and TRBJ1-1; D uncertain. V lost 4 bases and J lost 2, with 14 bases in between. The germline V gene encodes CDR1 MNHEY and CDR2 SMNVEV (reference sequence). The CDR3 loop spans 15 amino acids.

This CDR3 is CASSPNTGANTEAFF. Here the CDR3 DNA reads TGTGCCAGCAGCCCAAATACAGGGGCGAACACTGAAGCTTTCTTT. The chain carries TRBV9 and TRBJ1-1; 7 nucleotides line up with TRBD1. CDR3 length: 15 residues. Looked up from germline, CDR1 is SGDLS and CDR2 is YYNGEE. Germline trimming cut 4 bases from V and 1 base from J; bases unmatched to any gene: 7. Full variable domain (outside the CDR3, taken from reference TRBV9 and TRBJ1-1): DSGVTQTPKHLITATGQRVTLRCSPRSGDLSVYWYQQSLDQGLQFLIQYYNGEERAKGNILERFSAQQFPDLHSELNLSSLELGDSALYFCASSPNTGANTEAFFGQGTRLTVV.